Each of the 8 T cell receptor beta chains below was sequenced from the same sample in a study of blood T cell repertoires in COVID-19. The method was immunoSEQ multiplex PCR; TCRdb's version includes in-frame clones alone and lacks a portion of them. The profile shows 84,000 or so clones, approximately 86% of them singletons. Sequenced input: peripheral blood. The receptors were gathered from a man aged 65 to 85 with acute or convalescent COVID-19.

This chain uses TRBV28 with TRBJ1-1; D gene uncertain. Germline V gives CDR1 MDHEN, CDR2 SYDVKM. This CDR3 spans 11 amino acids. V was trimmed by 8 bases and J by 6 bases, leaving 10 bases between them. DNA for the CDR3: TGTGCCAGCCATCAGGAACCTGAAGCTTTCTTT. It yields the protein CASHQEPEAFF.

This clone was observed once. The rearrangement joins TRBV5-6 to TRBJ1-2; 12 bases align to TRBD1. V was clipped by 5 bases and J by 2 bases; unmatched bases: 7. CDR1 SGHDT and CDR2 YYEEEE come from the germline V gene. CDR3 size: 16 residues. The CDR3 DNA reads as TGTGCCAGCAGGGGGACAGGGGGCGGCCAGAACTATGGCTACACCTTC. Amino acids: CASRGTGGGQNYGYTF.

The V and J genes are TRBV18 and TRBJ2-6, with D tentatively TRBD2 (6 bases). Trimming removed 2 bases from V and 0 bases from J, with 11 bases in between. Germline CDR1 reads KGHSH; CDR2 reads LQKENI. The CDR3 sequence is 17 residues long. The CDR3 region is CASSPGGTTSGANVLTF. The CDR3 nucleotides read TGTGCCAGCTCACCAGGCGGGACCACCTCTGGGGCCAACGTCCTGACTTTC.

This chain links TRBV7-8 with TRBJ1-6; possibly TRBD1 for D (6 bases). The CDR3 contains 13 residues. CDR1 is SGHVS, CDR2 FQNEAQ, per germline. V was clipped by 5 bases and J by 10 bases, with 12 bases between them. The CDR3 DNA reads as TGTGCCAGCAGCCGACCGGGGACATCACCCCTCCACTTT. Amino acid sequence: CASSRPGTSPLHF.

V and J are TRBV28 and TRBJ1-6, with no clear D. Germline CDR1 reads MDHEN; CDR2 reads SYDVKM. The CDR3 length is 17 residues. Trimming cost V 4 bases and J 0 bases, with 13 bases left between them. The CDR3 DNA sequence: TGTGCCAGCAGTTCCGTGGACTTGAGCTCCTATAATTCACCCCTCCACTTT. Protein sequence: CASSSVDLSSYNSPLHF. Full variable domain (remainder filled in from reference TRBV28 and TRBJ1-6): DVKVTQSSRYLVKRTGEKVFLECVQDMDHENMFWYRQDPGLGLRLIYFSYDVKMKEKGDIPEGYSVSREKKERFSLILESASTNQTSMYLCASSSVDLSSYNSPLHFGNGTRLTVT.

CDR3 residues: CASSLGGGRDTIYF. For the CDR3, the DNA is TGCGCCAGCAGCCTAGGAGGTGGTCGGGACACCATATATTTT. This sequence joins TRBV4-1 and TRBJ1-3; no reliable D call. CDR3 length equals 14 residues. The V and J ends lost 4 bases and 8 bases respectively, with 15 bases between them. Germline CDR1 is MGHRA and CDR2 is YSYEKL.

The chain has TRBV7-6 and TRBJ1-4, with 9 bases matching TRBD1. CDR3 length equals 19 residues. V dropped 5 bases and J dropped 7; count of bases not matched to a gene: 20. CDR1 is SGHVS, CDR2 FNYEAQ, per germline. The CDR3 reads CASSPSANPQGASSEKLFF. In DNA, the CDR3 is TGTGCCAGCAGCCCCTCCGCCAATCCACAGGGGGCTAGTAGTGAAAAACTGTTTTTT.

CDR3 sequence: CASSRTGIDYGYTF. The CDR3 DNA reads TGTGCCAGCAGCCGCACAGGGATTGACTATGGCTACACCTTC. J is TRBJ1-2 and V is TRBV6-5; D is perhaps TRBD1 (6 bases). The CDR3 totals 14 residues. Germline V CDR1 and CDR2: MNHEY, SVGAGI. Trimming took off 6 bases at V and 3 bases at J, with 14 bases between the two ends.